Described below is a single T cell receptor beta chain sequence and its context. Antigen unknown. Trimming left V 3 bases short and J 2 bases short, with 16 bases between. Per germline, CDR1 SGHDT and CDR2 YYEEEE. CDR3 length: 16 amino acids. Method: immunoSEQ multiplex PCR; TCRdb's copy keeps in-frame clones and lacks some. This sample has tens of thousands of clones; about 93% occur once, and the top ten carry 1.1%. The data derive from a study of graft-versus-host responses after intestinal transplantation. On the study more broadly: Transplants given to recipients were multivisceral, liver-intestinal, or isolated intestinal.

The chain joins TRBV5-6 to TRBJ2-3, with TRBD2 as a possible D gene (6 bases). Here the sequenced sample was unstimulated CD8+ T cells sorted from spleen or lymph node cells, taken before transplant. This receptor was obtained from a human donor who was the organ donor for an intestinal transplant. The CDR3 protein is CASSSTVGGVTDTQYF. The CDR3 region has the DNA TGTGCCAGCAGCTCCACCGTCGGGGGAGTCACAGATACGCAGTATTTT.